The next 27 T cell receptor beta chains were all read from a single sample in a study of blood T cell repertoires in COVID-19. Data came from immunoSEQ multiplex PCR; TCRdb stores just in-frame clones and leaves some out. The sample consists of some 40,000 clones, under 85% of them appearing once. Sample: peripheral blood. These receptors came from a woman older than 75 with acute or convalescent COVID-19.

This clone appeared once. The CDR3 is CASRNLNTEAFF. DNA for the CDR3: TGTGCCAGCAGGAACTTGAACACTGAAGCTTTCTTT. This chain connects TRBV11-3 to TRBJ1-1; D not certain. Germline lookup yields CDR1 SGHNT and CDR2 YENEEA. With 6 bases removed from V and 0 bases from J, the gap between germline ends came to 5 bases. The CDR3 spans 12 residues. The full variable domain, completed using reference TRBV11-3 and TRBJ1-1, is EAGVVQSPRYKIIEKKQPVAFWCNPISGHNTLYWYLQNLGQGPELLIRYENEEAVDDSQLPKDRFSAERLKGVDSTLKIQPAELGDSAVYLCASRNLNTEAFFGQGTRLTVV.

The CDR3 DNA reads TGTGCCAGCAGCGTGGGACTAGCGGGACCGAACACCGGGGAGCTGTTTTTT. Its translation is CASSVGLAGPNTGELFF. The chain links TRBV5-4 to TRBJ2-2, with 13 bases that match TRBD2. Germline trimming cut 4 bases from V and 0 bases from J; bases unmatched to any gene: 3. Germline lookup yields CDR1 SGHNT and CDR2 YYREEE (reference sequence). The CDR3 covers 17 residues.

The chain recombines TRBV3-1 (or the pseudogene TRBV3-2) with TRBJ1-6, with 7 positions matching TRBD1. Germline-derived CDR1 and CDR2 are LGHDT and YNNKEL (reference sequence). V gave up 2 bases and J gave up 9 bases; unmatched junction bases: 10. The CDR3 loop spans 16 amino acids. CDR3 sequence reads: CASSQPSGTASSPLHF. The CDR3 DNA follows: TGTGCCAGCAGCCAACCCTCGGGGACAGCTAGTTCACCCCTCCACTTT.

This clone was recorded only once. The chain couples TRBV5-6 to TRBJ2-2; TRBD1 is a possible D gene (6 bases). The CDR3 is made up of 14 amino acids. CDR1 and CDR2 (germline): SGHDT, YYEEEE. Trimming stripped 5 bases from V and 1 base from J, with 9 bases between. CDR3 sequence: CASSGGGNTGELFF. CDR3 nucleotides: TGTGCCAGCAGTGGGGGCGGGAACACCGGGGAGCTGTTTTTT.

V usage is TRBV13 and J usage is TRBJ2-7; 7 nucleotides line up with TRBD1. This CDR3 is 12 amino acids long. The trim removed 6 bases at V and 7 bases at J, leaving 6 bases unmatched. Looked up from germline, CDR1 is PRHDT and CDR2 is FYEKMQ (reference sequence). DNA for the CDR3: TGTGCCAGCAGTCGACAGGGTAATGAGCAGTACTTC. The encoded protein is CASSRQGNEQYF.

This chain links TRBV11-2 with TRBJ1-5; 7 nucleotides align to TRBD1. Germline V gene sequence: CDR1 SGHAT, CDR2 FQNNGV. This CDR3 is built from 18 residues. The V gene end was trimmed by 7 bases and the J gene end by 0 bases; junction bases not matched to a gene: 15. The CDR3 coding sequence is TGTGCCAGCATCCCAAACCGGGACAGACAATATAGCAATCAGCCCCAGCATTTT. It codes for CASIPNRDRQYSNQPQHF.

The V call is TRBV11-3, the J call TRBJ1-1; unclear D gene. Trimming left V 3 bases short and J 7 bases short, with 12 bases between. There are 13 residues in the CDR3. Per germline, CDR1 SGHNT and CDR2 YENEEA. CDR3: CASSFRNSLEAFF. The CDR3 nucleotides are TGTGCCAGCAGCTTCAGGAACAGCCTTGAAGCTTTCTTT.

The rearrangement joins TRBV20-1 to TRBJ2-5; D not resolved. The CDR3 covers 11 residues. V was pared by 6 bases and J by 5 bases, with 10 bases between. Germline lookup yields CDR1 DFQATT and CDR2 SNEGSKA (reference sequence). The DNA of the CDR3 is TGCAGTGCCCCACAAGTGGAGACCCAGTACTTC. Protein product: CSAPQVETQYF.

V and J are TRBV2 and TRBJ1-4; 7 bases are a match to TRBD1. Germline V gene lookup returns CDR1 SNHLY and CDR2 FYNNEI. V trimming: 6 bases; J trimming: 4 bases; junction bases outside the gene matches: 5. This CDR3 region has 14 residues. In DNA form, the CDR3 reads TGTGCCAGCAGGGACAACAGGGGTAATGAAAAACTGTTTTTT. Its protein is CASRDNRGNEKLFF.

This chain links TRBV6-2 or TRBV6-3 with TRBJ2-7; the match to TRBD1 covers 12 bases. V dropped 2 bases and J dropped 6; count of bases not matched to a gene: 5. This CDR3 has 15 residues. The germline V gene has CDR1 MNHEY and CDR2 SVGEGT. The CDR3 bases are TGTGCCAGCAGTTACGCGGGGGACAGGGGGCCCGAGCAGTACTTC. Encoded protein: CASSYAGDRGPEQYF.

The rearrangement links TRBV6-5 to TRBJ1-5; the match to TRBD1 covers 7 bases. CDR1 is MNHEY and CDR2 is SVGAGI in the germline V gene. V lost 10 bases to trimming and J lost 5 bases; unmatched junction nucleotides: 8. The CDR3 contains 13 residues. For the CDR3, the DNA is TGTGCCACAAGACAGGGCGGGGATCAGCCCCAGCATTTT. As protein: CATRQGGDQPQHF.

V usage is TRBV19 and J usage is TRBJ2-1; no clear D gene. Trimming stripped 3 bases from V and 4 bases from J, with 10 bases between. Germline lookup yields CDR1 LNHDA and CDR2 SQIVND (reference sequence). The CDR3 is 14 residues long. The CDR3, as DNA: TGTGCCAGTAGTATGTCCCCTACGTACAATGAGCAGTTCTTC. This translates into CASSMSPTYNEQFF.

The chain couples TRBV6-4 to TRBJ1-6, with 7 bases matching TRBD1. Germline loops: CDR1 MRHNA, CDR2 SNTAGT. This CDR3 spans 15 amino acids. Trimming removed 5 bases from V and 5 bases from J; junction bases left unmatched: 6. This chain's CDR3 is CASSRQGANNSPLHF. The CDR3 nucleotides read TGTGCCAGCAGTCGACAGGGAGCGAATAATTCACCCCTCCACTTT.

The chain combines TRBV19 with TRBJ2-1; no definite D call. Trimming took 3 bases from V and 6 from J, leaving 15 bases between them. This CDR3 has 15 residues. In germline, CDR1 is LNHDA, CDR2 SQIVND (reference sequence). The CDR3 DNA reads as TGTGCCAGTAGTATTAGAGACAATAGAGCCAATGAGCAGTTCTTC. This sequence encodes CASSIRDNRANEQFF.

The gene calls are TRBV28 and TRBJ2-5; 12 positions match TRBD2. V was clipped by 3 bases and J by 5 bases; unmatched bases: 7. CDR3 size: 16 residues. Per the germline V gene, CDR1 is MDHEN and CDR2 is SYDVKM. CDR3 sequence reads: CASSLTSGGPGETQYF. As DNA, the CDR3 is TGTGCCAGCAGTTTGACTAGCGGGGGCCCGGGGGAGACCCAGTACTTC. The whole variable domain, filled in from reference TRBV28 and TRBJ2-5, reads DVKVTQSSRYLVKRTGEKVFLECVQDMDHENMFWYRQDPGLGLRLIYFSYDVKMKEKGDIPEGYSVSREKKERFSLILESASTNQTSMYLCASSLTSGGPGETQYFGPGTRLLVL.

The rearrangement joins TRBV3-1 (or the pseudogene TRBV3-2) to TRBJ1-2; TRBD1 matches at 8 bases. The junction had 8 bases not matched to a gene; V was cut back by 4 bases and J by 4 bases. Germline V gives CDR1 LGHDT, CDR2 YNNKEL (reference sequence). The CDR3 length is 15 residues. The CDR3 DNA sequence: TGTGCCAGCAGCCTAAGCGTACAGGGGGGCTATGGCTACACCTTC. It is translated as CASSLSVQGGYGYTF.

This clone has only a few counts. The chain employs TRBV27 and TRBJ2-5; a possible D gene is TRBD1 (5 bases). Per germline, CDR1 MNHEY and CDR2 SMNVEV (reference sequence). The V end was cut by 1 base, the J end by 3 bases, with 6 bases between. The CDR3 consists of 13 residues. The CDR3 nucleotides are TGTGCCAGCAGTTTATGGGGCAAAGAGACCCAGTACTTC. This gives the protein CASSLWGKETQYF.

The J gene is TRBJ2-1, the V gene TRBV6-2 or TRBV6-3, with D unresolved. CDR3 length equals 14 residues. Trimming pared 6 bases from V and 6 bases from J, leaving 15 bases between. The V gene's germline CDR1 is MNHEY and CDR2 SVGEGT. CDR3 region: CASSSEPGANEQFF. CDR3 coding DNA: TGTGCCAGCAGCTCCGAACCCGGAGCCAATGAGCAGTTCTTC.

The chain joins TRBV19 to TRBJ2-5; 10 nucleotides agree with TRBD2. The CDR3 totals 16 residues. From germline, CDR1 is LNHDA and CDR2 SQIVND (reference sequence). V was clipped by 4 bases and J by 4 bases; unmatched bases: 9. The CDR3 coding sequence is TGTGCCAGTAGTACCGTAAGCGGGGGGGCAGCAGAGACCCAGTACTTC. It encodes CASSTVSGGAAETQYF. Full variable domain (missing parts from reference TRBV19 and TRBJ2-5): DGGITQSPKYLFRKEGQNVTLSCEQNLNHDAMYWYRQDPGQGLRLIYYSQIVNDFQKGDIAEGYSVSREKKESFPLTVTSAQKNPTAFYLCASSTVSGGAAETQYFGPGTRLLVL.

The rearrangement joins TRBV7-9 to TRBJ2-7; D might be TRBD2 (5 bases). CDR3 size: 14 residues. Germline CDR1 SEHNR, CDR2 FQNEAQ (reference sequence). Trimming cost V 5 bases and J 1 base, with 12 bases left between them. The CDR3 here is CASSLPGGSYEQYF. The CDR3 region has the DNA TGTGCCAGCAGCCTCCCCGGCGGGTCCTACGAGCAGTACTTC.

The rearrangement uses TRBV6-2 or TRBV6-3 and TRBJ1-3; D is unresolved. Trimming pared 5 bases from V and 3 bases from J, leaving 5 bases between. The CDR3 is 12 residues long. CDR1 and CDR2 from the germline V gene are MNHEY and SVGEGT. The chain's CDR3 is CASSVSGNTIYF. The CDR3 DNA is TGTGCCAGCAGTGTGAGTGGAAACACCATATATTTT.

The rearrangement uses TRBV6-5 and TRBJ2-5, with a weak D call TRBD2 (5 bases). V was shortened by 0 bases and J by 0 bases, with 8 bases between the two germline ends. The germline gives CDR1 MNHEY, CDR2 SVGAGI. This CDR3 is built from 15 residues. CDR3 nucleotides: TGTGCCAGCAGTTACTCGAGGGCTGACCAAGAGACCCAGTACTTC. This sequence encodes CASSYSRADQETQYF.

CDR3 nucleotide sequence: TGTGCCAGTAGTACGGGACAGTTCGCGAACACCGGGGAGCTGTTTTTT. Amino acid sequence: CASSTGQFANTGELFF. The chain is built from TRBV19 and TRBJ2-2, with 7 positions matching TRBD1. Germline loops: CDR1 LNHDA, CDR2 SQIVND (reference sequence). CDR3 length: 16 residues. V was pared by 4 bases and J by 0 bases, with 5 bases of the junction left unmatched.

The CDR3 is CASSFSQGWNTEAFF. The CDR3 bases are TGCGCCAGCAGCTTTTCCCAGGGGTGGAACACTGAAGCTTTCTTT. The chain joins TRBV5-1 to TRBJ1-1, with D possibly TRBD1 on 6 matching bases. The germline V gene has CDR1 SGHRS and CDR2 YFSETQ. V gave up 2 bases and J gave up 1 base, with 12 bases separating them. The CDR3 has 15 residues.

V is TRBV19 and J is TRBJ2-2; TRBD1 is a possible D gene (5 bases). Germline loops: CDR1 LNHDA, CDR2 SQIVND (reference sequence). With 3 bases removed from V and 0 bases from J, the gap between germline ends came to 8 bases. The CDR3 consists of 15 residues. CDR3 sequence: CASSIRAPNTGELFF. The CDR3 region has the DNA TGTGCCAGTAGTATCAGGGCCCCGAACACCGGGGAGCTGTTTTTT.

V and J are TRBV12-3 or TRBV12-4 and TRBJ2-1; possibly TRBD2 for D (5 bases). Trimming pared 5 bases from V and 5 bases from J, leaving 10 bases between. The CDR3 totals 13 residues. The CDR3 DNA reads as TGTGCCAGCAGTGAACCGGGGAACAATGAGCAGTTCTTC. Amino acid sequence: CASSEPGNNEQFF.

The genes are TRBV28 and TRBJ1-2; D is uncertain. The CDR3 extends over 13 amino acids. Germline V CDR1 and CDR2: MDHEN, SYDVKM. Trimming shortened V by 4 bases and J by 5 bases, and 11 bases separated the two germline ends. CDR3 amino acids: CASSSPVQYGYTF. CDR3 coding DNA: TGTGCCAGCAGTTCCCCAGTTCAATATGGCTACACCTTC.